A selection of T cell receptor beta chains follows, all from one sample in a study of blood T cell repertoires in COVID-19. Assay: immunoSEQ multiplex PCR; the TCRdb copy retains only in-frame clones and omits some. The repertoire holds more than 95,000 clones, with 70% to 80% as singletons. Specimen: peripheral blood. The source of these receptors is a man between 35 and 55 years old with active or convalescent COVID-19. Both conserved end residues are part of each CDR3.

v_gene | len | CDR3aa
TRBV11-2 | 17 | CASSLVLAAGGRVEQFF
TRBV25-1 | 14 | CASSRRQGFSEAFF
TRBV10-3 | 15 | CAITSTGAVGTEAFF
TRBV19 | 14 | CASSIGAGGTEAFF
TRBV9 | 14 | CASSVGSGYETQYF
TRBV6-5 | 15 | CASSRGPGQGEKLFF
TRBV4-1 | 17 | CASSQPLGAGGHNEQFF
TRBV5-6 | 14 | CASSLVRGNTEAFF
TRBV12-3/TRBV12-4 | 13 | CASSFKGGGEAFF
TRBV4-2 | 15 | CASSQDFGRAEKLFF